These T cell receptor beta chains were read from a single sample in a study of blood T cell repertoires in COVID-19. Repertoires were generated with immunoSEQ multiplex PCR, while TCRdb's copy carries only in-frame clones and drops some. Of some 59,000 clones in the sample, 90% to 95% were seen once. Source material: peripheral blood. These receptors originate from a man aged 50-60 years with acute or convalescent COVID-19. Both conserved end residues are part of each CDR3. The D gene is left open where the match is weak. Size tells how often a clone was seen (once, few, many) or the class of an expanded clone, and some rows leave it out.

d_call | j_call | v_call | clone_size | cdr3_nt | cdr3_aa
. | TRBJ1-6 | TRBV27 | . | TGTGCCAGCCGATACAGAAATTCACCCCTCCACTTT | CASRYRNSPLHF
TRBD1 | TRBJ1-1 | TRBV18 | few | TGTGCCAGCTCAGCTAAACAGGGGTCGAACACTGAAGCTTTCTTT | CASSAKQGSNTEAFF
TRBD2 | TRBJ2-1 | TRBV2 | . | TGTGCCAGCAGTGAAAAGCGGGGGCCTTACAATGAGCAGTTCTTC | CASSEKRGPYNEQFF
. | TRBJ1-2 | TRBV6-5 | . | TGTGCCAGCAGCGGGCGCGGAGGGGTCGGCTATGGCTACACCTTC | CASSGRGGVGYGYTF
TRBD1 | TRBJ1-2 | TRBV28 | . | TGTGCCAGCAGTCTGGGACAGGGGCTAGGCTACACCTTC | CASSLGQGLGYTF
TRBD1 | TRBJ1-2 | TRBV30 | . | TGTGCCTGGAGTGTAAAACCTCGACAGGGTAGAAACTATGGCTACACCTTC | CAWSVKPRQGRNYGYTF
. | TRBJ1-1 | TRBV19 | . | TGTGCCAGTAGTACCTGGCTAGCAAAAGGGACTGAAGCTTTCTTT | CASSTWLAKGTEAFF
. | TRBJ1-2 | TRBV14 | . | TGTGCCAGCAGCCAAGACGTGGCGGGGAACTATGGCTACACCTTC | CASSQDVAGNYGYTF
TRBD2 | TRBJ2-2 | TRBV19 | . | TGTGCCAGTACCCGGACTAGCGGGAGGGCCGGTTCCGGGGAGCTGTTTTTT | CASTRTSGRAGSGELFF
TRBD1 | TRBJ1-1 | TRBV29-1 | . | TGCAGCGAGATAGGACAGGGCACAATGAACACTGAAGCTTTCTTT | CSEIGQGTMNTEAFF
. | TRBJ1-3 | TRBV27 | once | TGTGCCAGCAGTTTATACGGGACGGCGGGGGAAAACACCATATATTTT | CASSLYGTAGENTIYF
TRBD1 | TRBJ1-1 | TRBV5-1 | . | TGCGCCAGCAGCTCGACAGGGTTGTTCACTGAAGCTTTCTTT | CASSSTGLFTEAFF
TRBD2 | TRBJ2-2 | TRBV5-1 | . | TGCGCCAGCAGCTTTAGCGGGTTGAACACCGGGGAGCTGTTTTTT | CASSFSGLNTGELFF
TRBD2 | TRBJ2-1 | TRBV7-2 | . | TGTGCCAGCAGCTTAGCGGCCGGGACTACGAGAACCAATGAGCAGTTCTTC | CASSLAAGTTRTNEQFF
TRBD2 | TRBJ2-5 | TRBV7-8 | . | TGTGCCAGCAGCTTAGCGGGAGGGCCAGAAGAGACCCAGTACTTC | CASSLAGGPEETQYF
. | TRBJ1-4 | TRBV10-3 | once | TGTGCCATCAGTGAGTCGGAGACAGGTCTCCTCCGTGGACTGTTTTTT | CAISESETGLLRGLFF
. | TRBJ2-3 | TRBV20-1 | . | TGCAGTGCTAGCTTGGATACGCAGTATTTT | CSASLDTQYF
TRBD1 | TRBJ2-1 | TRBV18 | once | TGTGCCAGCGCCAGAGACAGGGCAAGGAATGAGCAGTTCTTC | CASARDRARNEQFF
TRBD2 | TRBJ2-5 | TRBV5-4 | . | TGTGCCAGCAGCTGGGGACTAGCGGGAACGCGAGCCCAAGAGACCCAGTACTTC | CASSWGLAGTRAQETQYF
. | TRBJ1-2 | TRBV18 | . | TGTGCCAGCTCACCTGGGGTAGGGGGACGCGGCTATGGCTACACCTTC | CASSPGVGGRGYGYTF
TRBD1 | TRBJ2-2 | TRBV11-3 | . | TGTGCCAGCAGCCCGCAGGGGGCCATCGGGGAGCTGTTTTTT | CASSPQGAIGELFF
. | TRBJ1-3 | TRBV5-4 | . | TGTGCCAGCAGCTACCCCGGGGGATCTGGAAACACCATATATTTT | CASSYPGGSGNTIYF
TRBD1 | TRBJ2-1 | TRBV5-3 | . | TGTGCCAGAAAGATCGCGCCGAAGGTCTATCTTTCCGGGACAGGGGCCGACAATGAGCAGTTCTTC | CARKIAPKVYLSGTGADNEQFF
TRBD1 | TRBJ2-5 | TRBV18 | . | TGTGCCAGCCGGCTAGACAGGGGAGATAGAGAGACCCAGTACTTC | CASRLDRGDRETQYF
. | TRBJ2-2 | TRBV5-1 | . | TGCGCCAGCAGCTTGGGGGCCATCGGGGAGCTGTTTTTT | CASSLGAIGELFF
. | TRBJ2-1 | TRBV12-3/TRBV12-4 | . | TGTGCCAGCAGTTTAGGCCAGTCCGATGAGCAGTTCTTC | CASSLGQSDEQFF
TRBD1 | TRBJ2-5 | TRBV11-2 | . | TGTGCCAGCAGCTTAAGGACAGGCTTTATGGGTGGAGAGACCCAGTACTTC | CASSLRTGFMGGETQYF
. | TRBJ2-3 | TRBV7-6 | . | TGTGCCAGCAGCCCTAGACTGAGCACAGATACGCAGTATTTT | CASSPRLSTDTQYF
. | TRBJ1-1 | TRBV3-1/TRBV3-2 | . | TGTGCCAGCAGCCACGCTCAGGGTAAAGGGTACACTGAAGCTTTCTTT | CASSHAQGKGYTEAFF